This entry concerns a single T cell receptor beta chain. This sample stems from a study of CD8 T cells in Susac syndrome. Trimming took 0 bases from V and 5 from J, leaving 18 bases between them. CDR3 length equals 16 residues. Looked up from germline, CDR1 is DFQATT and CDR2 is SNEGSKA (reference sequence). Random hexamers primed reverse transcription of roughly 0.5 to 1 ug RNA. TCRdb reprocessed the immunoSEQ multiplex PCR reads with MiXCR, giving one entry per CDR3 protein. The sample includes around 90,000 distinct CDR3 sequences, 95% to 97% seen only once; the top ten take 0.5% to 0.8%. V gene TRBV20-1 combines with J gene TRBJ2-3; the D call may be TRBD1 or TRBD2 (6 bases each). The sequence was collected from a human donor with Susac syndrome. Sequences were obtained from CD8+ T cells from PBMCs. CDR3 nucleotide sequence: TGCAGTGCTAGAGATAGGATGAGGGGGGCGAAAGATACGCAGTATTTT. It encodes CSARDRMRGAKDTQYF.